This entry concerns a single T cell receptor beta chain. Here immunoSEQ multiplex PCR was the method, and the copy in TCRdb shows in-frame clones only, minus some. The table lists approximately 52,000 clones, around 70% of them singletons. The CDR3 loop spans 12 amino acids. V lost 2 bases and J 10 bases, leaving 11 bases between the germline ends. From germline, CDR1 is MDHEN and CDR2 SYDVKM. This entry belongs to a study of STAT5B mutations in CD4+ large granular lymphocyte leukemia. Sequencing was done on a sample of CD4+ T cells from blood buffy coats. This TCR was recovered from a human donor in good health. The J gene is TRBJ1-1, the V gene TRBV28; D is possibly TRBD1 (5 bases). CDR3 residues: CASSLRGHAAFF. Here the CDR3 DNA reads TGTGCCAGCAGTTTACGAGGACACGCAGCTTTCTTT. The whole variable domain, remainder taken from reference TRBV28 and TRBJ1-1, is DVKVTQSSRYLVKRTGEKVFLECVQDMDHENMFWYRQDPGLGLRLIYFSYDVKMKEKGDIPEGYSVSREKKERFSLILESASTNQTSMYLCASSLRGHAAFFGQGTRLTVV.